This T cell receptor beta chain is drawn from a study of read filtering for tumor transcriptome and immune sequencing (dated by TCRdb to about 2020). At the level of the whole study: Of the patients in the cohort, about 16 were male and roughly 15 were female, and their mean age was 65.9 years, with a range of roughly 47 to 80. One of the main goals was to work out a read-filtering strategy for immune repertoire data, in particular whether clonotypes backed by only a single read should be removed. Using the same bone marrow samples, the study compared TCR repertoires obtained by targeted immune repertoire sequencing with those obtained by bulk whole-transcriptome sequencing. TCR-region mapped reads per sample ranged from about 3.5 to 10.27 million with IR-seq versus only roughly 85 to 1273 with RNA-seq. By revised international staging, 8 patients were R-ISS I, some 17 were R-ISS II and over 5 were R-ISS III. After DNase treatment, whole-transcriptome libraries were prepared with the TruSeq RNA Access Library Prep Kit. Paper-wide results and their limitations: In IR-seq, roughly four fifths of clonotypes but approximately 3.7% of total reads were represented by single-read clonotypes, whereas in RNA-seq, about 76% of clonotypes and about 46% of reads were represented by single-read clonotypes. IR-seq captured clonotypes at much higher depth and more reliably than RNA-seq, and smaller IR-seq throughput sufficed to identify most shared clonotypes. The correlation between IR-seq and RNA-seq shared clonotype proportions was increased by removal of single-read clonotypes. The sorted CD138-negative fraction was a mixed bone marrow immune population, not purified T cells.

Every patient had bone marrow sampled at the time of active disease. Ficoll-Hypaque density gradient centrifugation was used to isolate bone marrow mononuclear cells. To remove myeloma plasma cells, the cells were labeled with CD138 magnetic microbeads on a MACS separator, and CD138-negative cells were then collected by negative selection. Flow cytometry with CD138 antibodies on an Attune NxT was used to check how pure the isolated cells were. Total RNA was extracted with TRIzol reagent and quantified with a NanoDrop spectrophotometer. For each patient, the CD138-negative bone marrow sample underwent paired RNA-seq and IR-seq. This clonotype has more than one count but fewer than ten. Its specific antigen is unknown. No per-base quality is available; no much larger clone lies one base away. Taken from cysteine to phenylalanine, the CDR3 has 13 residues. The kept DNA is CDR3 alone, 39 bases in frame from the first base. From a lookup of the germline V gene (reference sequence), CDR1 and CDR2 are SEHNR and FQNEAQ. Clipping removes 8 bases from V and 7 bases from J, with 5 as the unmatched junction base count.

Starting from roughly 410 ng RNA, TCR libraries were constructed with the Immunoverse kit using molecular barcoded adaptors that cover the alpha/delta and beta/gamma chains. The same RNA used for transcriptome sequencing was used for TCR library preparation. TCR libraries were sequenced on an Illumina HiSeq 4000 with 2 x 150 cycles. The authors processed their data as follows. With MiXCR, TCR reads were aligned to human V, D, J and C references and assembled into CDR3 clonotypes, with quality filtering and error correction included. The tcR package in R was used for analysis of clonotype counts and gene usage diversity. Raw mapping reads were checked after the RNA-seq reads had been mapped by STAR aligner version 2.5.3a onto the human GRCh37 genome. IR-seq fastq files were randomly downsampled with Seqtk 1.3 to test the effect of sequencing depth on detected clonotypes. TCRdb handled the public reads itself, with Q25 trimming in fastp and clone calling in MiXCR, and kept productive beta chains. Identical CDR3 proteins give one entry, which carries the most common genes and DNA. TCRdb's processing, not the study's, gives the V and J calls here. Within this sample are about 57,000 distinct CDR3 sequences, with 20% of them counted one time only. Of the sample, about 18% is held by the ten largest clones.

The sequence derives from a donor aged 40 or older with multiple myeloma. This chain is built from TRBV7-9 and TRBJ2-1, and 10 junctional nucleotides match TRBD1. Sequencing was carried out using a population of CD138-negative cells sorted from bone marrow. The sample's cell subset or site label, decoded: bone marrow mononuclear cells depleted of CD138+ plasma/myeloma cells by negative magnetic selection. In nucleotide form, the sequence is TGTGCCAGCCGCTGGGACAGGGGTAATGAGCAGTTCTTC. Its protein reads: CASRWDRGNEQFF.